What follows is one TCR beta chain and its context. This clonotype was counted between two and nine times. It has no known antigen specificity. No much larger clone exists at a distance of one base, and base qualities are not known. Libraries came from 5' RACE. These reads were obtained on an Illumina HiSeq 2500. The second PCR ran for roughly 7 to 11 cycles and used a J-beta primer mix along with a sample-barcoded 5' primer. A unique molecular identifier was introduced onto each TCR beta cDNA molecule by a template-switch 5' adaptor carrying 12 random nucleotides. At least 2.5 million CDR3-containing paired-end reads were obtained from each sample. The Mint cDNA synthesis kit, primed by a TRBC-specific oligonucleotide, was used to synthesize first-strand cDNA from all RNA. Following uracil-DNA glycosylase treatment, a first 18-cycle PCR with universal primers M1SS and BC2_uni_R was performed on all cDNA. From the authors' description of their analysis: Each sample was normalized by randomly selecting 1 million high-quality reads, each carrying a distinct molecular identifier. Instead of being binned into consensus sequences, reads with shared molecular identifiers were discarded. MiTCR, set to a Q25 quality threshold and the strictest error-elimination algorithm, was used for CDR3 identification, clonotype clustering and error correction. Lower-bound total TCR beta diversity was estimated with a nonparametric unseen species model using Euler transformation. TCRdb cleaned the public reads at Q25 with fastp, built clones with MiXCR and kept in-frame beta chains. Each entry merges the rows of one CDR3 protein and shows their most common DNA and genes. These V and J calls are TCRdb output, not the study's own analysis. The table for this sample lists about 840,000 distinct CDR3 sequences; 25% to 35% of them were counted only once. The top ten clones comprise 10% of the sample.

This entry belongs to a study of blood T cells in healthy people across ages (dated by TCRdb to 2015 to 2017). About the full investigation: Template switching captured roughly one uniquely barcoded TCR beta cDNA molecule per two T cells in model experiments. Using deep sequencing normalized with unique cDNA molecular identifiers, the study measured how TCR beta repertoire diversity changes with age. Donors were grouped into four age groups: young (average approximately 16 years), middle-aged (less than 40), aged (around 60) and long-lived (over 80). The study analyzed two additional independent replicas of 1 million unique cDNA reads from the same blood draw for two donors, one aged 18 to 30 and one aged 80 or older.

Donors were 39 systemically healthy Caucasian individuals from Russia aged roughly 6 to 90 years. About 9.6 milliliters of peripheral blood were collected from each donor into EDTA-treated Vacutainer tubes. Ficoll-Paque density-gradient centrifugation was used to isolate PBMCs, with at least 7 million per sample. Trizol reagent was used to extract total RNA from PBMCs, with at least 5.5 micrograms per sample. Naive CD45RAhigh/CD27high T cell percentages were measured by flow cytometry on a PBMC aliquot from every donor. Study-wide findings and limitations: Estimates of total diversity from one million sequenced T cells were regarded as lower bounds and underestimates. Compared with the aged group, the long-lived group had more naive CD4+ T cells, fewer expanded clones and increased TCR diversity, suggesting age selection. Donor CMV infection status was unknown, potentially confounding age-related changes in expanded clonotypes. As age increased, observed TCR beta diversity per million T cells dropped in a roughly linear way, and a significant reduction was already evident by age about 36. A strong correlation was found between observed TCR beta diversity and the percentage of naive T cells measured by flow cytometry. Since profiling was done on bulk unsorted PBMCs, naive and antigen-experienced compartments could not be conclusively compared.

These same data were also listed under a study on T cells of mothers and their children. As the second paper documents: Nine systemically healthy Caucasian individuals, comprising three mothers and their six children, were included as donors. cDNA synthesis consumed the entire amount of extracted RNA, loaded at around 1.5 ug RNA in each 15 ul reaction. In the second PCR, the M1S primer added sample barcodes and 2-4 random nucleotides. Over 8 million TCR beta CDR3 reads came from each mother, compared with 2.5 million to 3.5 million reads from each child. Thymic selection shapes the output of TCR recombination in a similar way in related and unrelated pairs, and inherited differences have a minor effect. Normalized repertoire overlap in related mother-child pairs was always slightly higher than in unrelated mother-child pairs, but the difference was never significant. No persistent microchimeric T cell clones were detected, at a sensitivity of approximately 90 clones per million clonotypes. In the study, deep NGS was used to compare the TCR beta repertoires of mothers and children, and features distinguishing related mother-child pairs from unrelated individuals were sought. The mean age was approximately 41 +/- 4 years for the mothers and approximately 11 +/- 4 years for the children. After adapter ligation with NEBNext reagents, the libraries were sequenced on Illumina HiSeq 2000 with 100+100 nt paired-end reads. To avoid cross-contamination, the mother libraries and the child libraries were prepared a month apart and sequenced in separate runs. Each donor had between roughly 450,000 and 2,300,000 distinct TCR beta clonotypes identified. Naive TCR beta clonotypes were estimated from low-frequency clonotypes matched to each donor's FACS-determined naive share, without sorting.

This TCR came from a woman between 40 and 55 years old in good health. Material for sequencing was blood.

The nucleotides read TGTGCCACCAGTGAAGGGACAGGCATTCCCACAGATACGCAGTATTTT. This gives the protein CATSEGTGIPTDTQYF. The rearranged chain carries TRBV24-1 and TRBJ2-3, with 8 bases aligning to TRBD1. From the germline V gene, CDR1 is KGHDR and CDR2 is SFDVKD. V is cut back by 4 bases and J by 2 bases, with 7 bases in the junction unmatched. The CDR3 holds 16 amino acids from the cysteine to the phenylalanine. Only CDR3 DNA is held: 48 bases, read in frame from base 1.